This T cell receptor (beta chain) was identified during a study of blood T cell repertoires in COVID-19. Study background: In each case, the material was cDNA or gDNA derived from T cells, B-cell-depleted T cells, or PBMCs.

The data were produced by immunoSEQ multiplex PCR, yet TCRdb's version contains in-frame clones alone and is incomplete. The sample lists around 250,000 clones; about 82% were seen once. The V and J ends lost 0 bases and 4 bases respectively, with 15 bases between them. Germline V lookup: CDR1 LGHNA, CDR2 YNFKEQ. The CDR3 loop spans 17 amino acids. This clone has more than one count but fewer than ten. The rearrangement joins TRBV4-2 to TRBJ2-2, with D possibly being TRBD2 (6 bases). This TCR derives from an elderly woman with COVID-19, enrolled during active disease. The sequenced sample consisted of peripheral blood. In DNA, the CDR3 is TGTGCCAGCAGCCAAGATAGGGCGGGGTTGGTCACCGGGGAGCTGTTTTTT. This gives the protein CASSQDRAGLVTGELFF.